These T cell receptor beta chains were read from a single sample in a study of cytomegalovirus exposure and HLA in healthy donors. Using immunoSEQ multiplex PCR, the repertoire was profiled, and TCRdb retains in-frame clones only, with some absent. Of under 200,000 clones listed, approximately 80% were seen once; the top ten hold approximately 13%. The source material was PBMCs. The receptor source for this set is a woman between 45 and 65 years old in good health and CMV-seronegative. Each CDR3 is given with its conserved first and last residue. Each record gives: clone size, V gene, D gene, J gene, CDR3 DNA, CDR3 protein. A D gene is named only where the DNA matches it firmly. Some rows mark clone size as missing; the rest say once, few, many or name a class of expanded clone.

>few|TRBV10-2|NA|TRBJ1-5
TGCGCCACCCAGACGGGTGGCGGCAATCAGCCCCAGCATTTT
CATQTGGGNQPQHF
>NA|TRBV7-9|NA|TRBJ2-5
TGTGCCAGCAGCTTAGGAGCAGGTCATCCGGAGACCCAGTACTTC
CASSLGAGHPETQYF
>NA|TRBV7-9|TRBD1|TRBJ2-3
TGTTCCAGCAGCCCCACGCAGGGGGCGCAGTATTTT
CSSSPTQGAQYF
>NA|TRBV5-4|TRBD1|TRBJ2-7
TGTGCCAGCAGCCCACAGACAGGGTCCTACGAGCAGTACTTC
CASSPQTGSYEQYF
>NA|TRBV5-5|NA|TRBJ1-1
TGTGCCAGCAGCCTGACAGTGCGGAACACTGAAGCTTTCTTT
CASSLTVRNTEAFF
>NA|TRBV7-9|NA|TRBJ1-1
TGTGCCAGCAGCTTAGGAGGGATCTTGGGCACTGAAGCTTTCTTT
CASSLGGILGTEAFF
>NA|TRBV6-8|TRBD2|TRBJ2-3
TGTGCCAGCAGCCTCCGACTAGCGGGATTCACAGATACGCAGTATTTT
CASSLRLAGFTDTQYF
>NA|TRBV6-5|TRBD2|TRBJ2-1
TGTGCCAGCAGTCAGGGACTAGCGAGGTACAATGAGCAGTTCTTC
CASSQGLARYNEQFF
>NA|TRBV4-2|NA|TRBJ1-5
TGTGCCAGCAGCCAAGATGCCAGGGGCCCCCAGCCCCAGCATTTT
CASSQDARGPQPQHF
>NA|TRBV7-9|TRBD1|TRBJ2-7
TGTGCCAGCAGCTTGGGGACAGGTTTTCCCTACGAGCAGTACTTC
CASSLGTGFPYEQYF
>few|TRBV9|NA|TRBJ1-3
TGTGCCAGCAGCGTAGGGGCAGGCGGGAACTCTGGAAACACCATATATTTT
CASSVGAGGNSGNTIYF
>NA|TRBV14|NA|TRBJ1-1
TGTGCCAGCAGCCAAGGGGGCGCGAGCACTGAAGCTTTCTTT
CASSQGGASTEAFF
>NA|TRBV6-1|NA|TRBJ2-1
TGTGCCAGCAGTGAAGAGCCCAGGGTTGTCTATGAGCAGTTCTTC
CASSEEPRVVYEQFF
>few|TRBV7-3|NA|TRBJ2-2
TGTGCCAGCAGCCCTGGCGGGACCGGGGAGCTGTTTTTT
CASSPGGTGELFF
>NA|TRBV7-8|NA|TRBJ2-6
TGTGCCAGCAGCCGAGCTGGGAGAGGGCGTAGCTCTGGGGCCAACGTCCTGACTTTC
CASSRAGRGRSSGANVLTF
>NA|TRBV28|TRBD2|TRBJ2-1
TGTGCCAGCAGCCCAAGCGGGAGTCGGTACAATGAGCAGTTCTTC
CASSPSGSRYNEQFF
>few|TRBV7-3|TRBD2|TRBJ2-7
TGTGCCAGCAGCTTAGAGGGCCGGGGTGGTAGCGGGATTATAGTACGCGAGCAGTACTTC
CASSLEGRGGSGIIVREQYF
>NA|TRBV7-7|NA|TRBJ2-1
TGTGCCAGCAGCTTAGGACAGGGCGGGGTAAATGAGCAGTTCTTC
CASSLGQGGVNEQFF
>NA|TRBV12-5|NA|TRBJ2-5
TGTGCTAGTGGTTTGACGGGCAGAGGAAGGGGAGAGACCCAGTACTTC
CASGLTGRGRGETQYF
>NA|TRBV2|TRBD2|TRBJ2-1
TGTGCCAGCAGGAGAACTCCTCCGGGACTAGACGACAATGAGCAGTTCTTC
CASRRTPPGLDDNEQFF
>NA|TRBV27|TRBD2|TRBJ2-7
TGTGCCAGCGGTGCGGGGGTCTACGAGCAGTACTTC
CASGAGVYEQYF
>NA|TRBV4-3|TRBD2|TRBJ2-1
TGCGCCAGCAGCCAAGATATAAATAGCGGGGGTAAGGCCAATGAGCAGTTCTTC
CASSQDINSGGKANEQFF
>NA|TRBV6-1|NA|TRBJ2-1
TGTGCCAGCAGTGAAGTCTTATCCTACAATGAGCAGTTCTTC
CASSEVLSYNEQFF
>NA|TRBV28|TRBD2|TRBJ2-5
TGTGCCAGCAGAAGACTAGCGGGAGTGGGAGAGACCCAGTACTTC
CASRRLAGVGETQYF
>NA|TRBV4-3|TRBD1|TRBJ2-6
TGCGCCAGCAGCCAAGAATGGACAGGCCCCTACTCTGGGGCCAACGTCCTGACTTTC
CASSQEWTGPYSGANVLTF
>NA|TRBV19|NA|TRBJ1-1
TGTGCCAGCCGCCAGGGAGGAATAACTGAAGCTTTCTTT
CASRQGGITEAFF
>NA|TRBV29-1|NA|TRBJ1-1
TGCAGCGTTGGAAACGGGAACACTGAAGCTTTCTTT
CSVGNGNTEAFF
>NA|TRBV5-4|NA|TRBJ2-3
TGTGCCAGCAGCTTGGAAGGAGGTGGAGATACGCAGTATTTT
CASSLEGGGDTQYF
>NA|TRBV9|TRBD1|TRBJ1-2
TGTGCCAGCAGCGAGGCCGGGACAGCATATAACTATGGCTACACCTTC
CASSEAGTAYNYGYTF
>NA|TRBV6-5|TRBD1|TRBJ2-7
TGTGCCAGCAGGAAAGGACAGGGCTATGGCGAGCAGTACTTC
CASRKGQGYGEQYF
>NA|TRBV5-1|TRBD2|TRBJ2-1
TGCGCCAGCAGCTCCTCGACTAGCGGGAGGAGTAGAAGCAATGAGCAGTTCTTC
CASSSSTSGRSRSNEQFF
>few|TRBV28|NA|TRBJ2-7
TGTGCCAGCAGCGGGGGAGGAGCTGGAAACGAGCAGTACTTC
CASSGGGAGNEQYF
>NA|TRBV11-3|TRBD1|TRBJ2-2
TGTGCCAGCAGCCCCGGGACAGGGTCGGGCACCGGGGAGCTGTTTTTT
CASSPGTGSGTGELFF
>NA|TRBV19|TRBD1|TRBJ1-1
TGTGCCAGTAACGCGGGGAGGACAGGGGGCAAGACTGAAGCTTTCTTT
CASNAGRTGGKTEAFF
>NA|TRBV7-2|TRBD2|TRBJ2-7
TGTGCCAGCAGCTCGTCCATAGCGGGAATAAGGAGCGAGCAGTACTTC
CASSSSIAGIRSEQYF
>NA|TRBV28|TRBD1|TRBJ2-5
TGTGCCAGCAGTCAGAGGACAGGGTACCAAGAGACCCAGTACTTC
CASSQRTGYQETQYF
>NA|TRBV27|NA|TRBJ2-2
TGTGCCAGCAGTTTTTCCCTAGCGTCTCTCCTAATCGGGGAGCTGTTTTTT
CASSFSLASLLIGELFF
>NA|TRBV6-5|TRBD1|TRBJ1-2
TGTGCCAGCAAGGGGGGACAGGGCATCGGCTACACCTTC
CASKGGQGIGYTF
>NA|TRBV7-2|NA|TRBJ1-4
TGTGCCAGCAGCTTATCGACGGGGAATGAAAAACTGTTTTTT
CASSLSTGNEKLFF
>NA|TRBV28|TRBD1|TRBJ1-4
TGTGCCAGCAGTCCCTACACCCCGGGACAGGGGCCACCGGGCCGTGAAAAACTGTTTTTT
CASSPYTPGQGPPGREKLFF
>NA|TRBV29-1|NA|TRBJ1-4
TGCAGCGTTGTCTCAGGGGCTAATGAAAAACTGTTTTTT
CSVVSGANEKLFF
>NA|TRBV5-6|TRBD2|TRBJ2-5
TGTGCCAGCAGCTCCTTCCCCAGCCGGGGGGGCGGACAAGAGACCCAGTACTTC
CASSSFPSRGGGQETQYF
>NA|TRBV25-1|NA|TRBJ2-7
TGTGCCAGCAGTGACTTGGGTTCCCGCGGGTCCTACGAGCAGTACTTC
CASSDLGSRGSYEQYF
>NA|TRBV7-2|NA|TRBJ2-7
TGTGCCAGCAGCTATCGACTTTCCACCTACGAGCAGTACTTC
CASSYRLSTYEQYF
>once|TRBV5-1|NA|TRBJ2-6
TGCGCCAGCAGCTTGGACATCTCTGGGGCCAACGTCCTAACTTTC
CASSLDISGANVLTF
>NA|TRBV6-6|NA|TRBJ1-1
TGTGCCAGCAGTTACAAGAGGGAGACTGAAGCTTTCTTT
CASSYKRETEAFF